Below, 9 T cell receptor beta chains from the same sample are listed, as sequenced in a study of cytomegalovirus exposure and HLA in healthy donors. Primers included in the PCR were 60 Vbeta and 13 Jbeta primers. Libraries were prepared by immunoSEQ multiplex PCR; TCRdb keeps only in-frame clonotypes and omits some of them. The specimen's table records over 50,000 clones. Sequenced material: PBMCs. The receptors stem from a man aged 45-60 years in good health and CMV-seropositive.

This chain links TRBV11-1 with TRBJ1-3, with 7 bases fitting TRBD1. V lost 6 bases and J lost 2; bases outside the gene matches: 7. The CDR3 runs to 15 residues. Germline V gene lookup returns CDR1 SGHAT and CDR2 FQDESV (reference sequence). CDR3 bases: TGTGCCAGCAGGCCACAGGGGACGACTGGAAACACCATATATTTT. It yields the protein CASRPQGTTGNTIYF.

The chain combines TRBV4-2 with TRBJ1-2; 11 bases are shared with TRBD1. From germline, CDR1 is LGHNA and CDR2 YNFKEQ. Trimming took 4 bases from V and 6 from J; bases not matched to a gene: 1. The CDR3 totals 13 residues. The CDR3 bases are TGTGCCAGCAGCCGGGACAGGGGGGATGGCTACACCTTC. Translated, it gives CASSRDRGDGYTF.

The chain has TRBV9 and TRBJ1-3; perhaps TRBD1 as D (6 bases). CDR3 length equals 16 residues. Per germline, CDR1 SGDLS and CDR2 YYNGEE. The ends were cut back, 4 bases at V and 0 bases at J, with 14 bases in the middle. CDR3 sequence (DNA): TGTGCCAGCAGCAACCTAGGGGGGGGCTCTGGAAACACCATATATTTT. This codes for CASSNLGGGSGNTIYF.

The chain's CDR3 is CASSYSRQGDCYGYTF. The CDR3 DNA reads TGTGCCAGCAGTTACTCGAGACAGGGGGATTGCTATGGCTACACCTTC. This rearrangement joins TRBV6-8 to TRBJ1-2, with 9 positions matching TRBD1. The J segment lost 4 bases and the V segment lost 0 bases, leaving 6 bases of the junction unmatched. This CDR3 is built from 16 residues. Germline CDR1 is MNHGY and CDR2 is SAAAGT.

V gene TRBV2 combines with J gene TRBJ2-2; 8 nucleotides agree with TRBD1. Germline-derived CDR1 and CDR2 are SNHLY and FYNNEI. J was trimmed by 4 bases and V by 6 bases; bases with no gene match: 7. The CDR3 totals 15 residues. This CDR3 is CASRDGQGTTGELFF. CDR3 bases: TGTGCCAGCAGGGACGGACAGGGAACCACCGGGGAGCTGTTTTTT.

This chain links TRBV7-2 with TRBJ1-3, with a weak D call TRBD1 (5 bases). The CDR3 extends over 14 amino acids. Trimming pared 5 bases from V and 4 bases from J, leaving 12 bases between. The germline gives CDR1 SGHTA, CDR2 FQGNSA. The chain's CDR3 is CASSPKGAGNTIYF. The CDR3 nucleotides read TGTGCCAGCAGCCCGAAAGGGGCAGGAAACACCATATATTTT.

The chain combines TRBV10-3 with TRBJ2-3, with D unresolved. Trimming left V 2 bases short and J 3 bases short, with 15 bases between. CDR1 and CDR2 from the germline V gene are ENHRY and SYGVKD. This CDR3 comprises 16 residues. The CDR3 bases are TGTGCCATCAGTGAGAGTCAGGATCCTGGTACAGATACGCAGTATTTT. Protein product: CAISESQDPGTDTQYF.

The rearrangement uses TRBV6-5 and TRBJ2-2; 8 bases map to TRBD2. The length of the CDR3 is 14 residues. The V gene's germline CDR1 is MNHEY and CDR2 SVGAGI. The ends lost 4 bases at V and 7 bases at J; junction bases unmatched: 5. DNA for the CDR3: TGTGCCAGCAGTTTCCGGGGGGGTTACGGGGAGCTGTTTTTT. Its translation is CASSFRGGYGELFF.

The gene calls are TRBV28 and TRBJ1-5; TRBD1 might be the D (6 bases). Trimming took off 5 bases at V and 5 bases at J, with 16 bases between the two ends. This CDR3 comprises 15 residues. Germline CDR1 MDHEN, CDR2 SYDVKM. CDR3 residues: CASSTSQGVHQPQHF. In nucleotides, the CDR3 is TGTGCCAGCAGTACATCACAGGGTGTCCATCAGCCCCAGCATTTT.